This section outlines one T cell receptor beta chain sequence together with its context. Its antigen is still unknown. No base quality values were provided; no much bigger clone lies one nucleotide off. High-throughput TCRbeta CDR3 sequencing of frozen genomic DNA was performed by immunoSEQ, including PCR amplification, mapping, bias correction and internal controls. Processing in the source paper ran as follows. Only productive rearrangements were retained, and each unique TCRbeta sequence was defined by its CDR3 nucleotide sequence together with its V and J gene. For classification of a sequence as donor-reactive, at least 5-fold expansion in CFSE-low cells relative to unstimulated pre-transplant cells and a frequency of at least 0.01% were required. Minimum frequency thresholds were set for each subject on the basis of the unstimulated sample with the lowest template count, so that a detection power of at least 90% was ensured. Repertoire turnover was measured by Jensen-Shannon divergence between the top 1000 TCRbeta sequences post- and pre-transplant. Two-sided Fisher's exact tests were used to test for changes in how often donor-reactive sequences were detected. Here the immuneACCESS table is served through TCRdb, limited to in-frame sequences with V and J called. Missing clones are a known gap in these copies; in checked studies unresolved V genes cover under half, and the rest lacks a known reason. The V and J calls and clone size are taken from that table; D and trimming were inferred from the DNA. The sample records over 50,000 clones, about 90% of which are singletons. Approximately 14% of the sample comes from the top ten.

The trim is 7 bases for V and 1 base for J, with a gap of 10 bases between the germline ends. Reading the germline V gene gives CDR1 MNHEY and CDR2 SVGAGI. The CDR3 numbers 13 residues from cysteine through phenylalanine. The DNA shown is the 39-base CDR3, in frame from base 1. Thawed unstimulated PBMCs were stained for CD3, CD4 and CD8 and FACS-sorted into CD3+CD4+ and CD3+CD8+ populations. Randomization to immunosuppression withdrawal applied to every one of the 8 studied subjects. The Qiagen DNeasy Blood and Tissue Kit was used for genomic DNA isolation. This sample was taken from a study of T cell clones after liver transplantation (dated by TCRdb to about 2019). At the level of the whole study: The samples were obtained from ITN030ST, a randomized trial that attempted immunosuppression withdrawal within 2 years after liver transplantation. Donor-reactive T cell clones were identified by TCRbeta sequencing after a pre-transplant mixed lymphocyte reaction and then tracked in post-transplant blood. Blood samples were collected pre-transplant, then pre-randomization ahead of withdrawal, and finally post-randomization once withdrawal had either been completed or failed. Three of the eight recipients were HCV-positive; the others were transplanted for non-autoimmune, non-viral indications. Tolerance was defined as complete withdrawal of immunosuppression for at least one year without a rise in liver enzymes beyond twice the upper limit of normal. Subjects received no induction therapy and standard immunosuppression until randomization at 12-24 months post-transplant. As an antigen-independent comparator for the donor-reactive sequences, third party-reactive TCRbeta sequences from pre-transplant MLRs were identified as well. The study cohort included 8 liver transplant recipients, of whom 3 were classified as tolerant and 5 as non-tolerant. General conclusions and limits of the study: Donor-reactive sequences decreased more than third party-reactive sequences, which suggests partial antigen-specific deletion that was not related to withdrawal success. The conclusions were considered preliminary, being limited by small, heterogeneous patient numbers and non-standardized post-transplant time points. In two subjects, low numbers of available donor cells limited the measurable donor-reactive repertoire. Without allograft tissue specimens, donor-reactive T cells may have migrated into the graft rather than being deleted. A significant post-transplant decrease in circulating donor-reactive CD4 TCRbeta sequences was observed in most of the 8 subjects, irrespective of tolerance or HCV status. When repertoire turnover was taken into account, detection of donor-reactive sequences was significantly reduced in 7 of 8 subjects for CD4 and in 8 of 8 subjects for CD8.

The V and J segments used are TRBV6-5 and TRBJ1-1; tentative D gene TRBD1, with 5 bases matching. The sequence was obtained from a human patient who received a liver transplant. Following a transplant, some T lymphocytes may have been derived from the graft donor. Source: CD8+ T cells from blood, taken 12 months after liver transplant. Here the CDR3 is given as CASTLGENTEAFF. The nucleotide sequence is TGTGCCAGCACGTTGGGGGAGAACACTGAAGCTTTCTTT.